Presented here are 14 T cell receptor beta chains from one specimen sequenced in a study of CD8+ T cells in alopecia areata. Extracted from the samples, RNA was reverse transcribed into cDNA to serve as the sequencing template. Measured with immunoSEQ multiplex PCR; TCRdb has only the in-frame clones, and not every one. The profile shows 120,000 to 150,000 clones, approximately 60% of them singletons. Material: CD8+ T cells sorted from blood. The receptors stem from a human donor in good health.

This clone was counted between two and nine times. The chain uses TRBV11-2 and TRBJ2-1; TRBD1 matches at 10 bases. Germline CDR1 is SGHAT and CDR2 is FQNNGV. J was trimmed by 7 bases and V by 8 bases; bases with no gene match: 11. The CDR3 has 15 amino acids. The CDR3 nucleotides read TGTGCCAGCCGCAAGGCGGGACAGGGGTCGAATGAGCAGTTCTTC. Translated: CASRKAGQGSNEQFF.

The chain recombines TRBV29-1 with TRBJ2-2; unclear D gene. Looked up from germline, CDR1 is SQVTM and CDR2 is ANQGSEA. V gave up 0 bases and J gave up 6 bases, with 8 bases separating them. The length of the CDR3 is 13 residues. CDR3 coding DNA: TGCAGCGTTGAAGATTGGAGCTCCGGGGAGCTGTTTTTT. This sequence encodes CSVEDWSSGELFF.

This chain links TRBV9 with TRBJ2-1, with D possibly called TRBD1 or TRBD2 (6 bases each). Germline values: CDR1 SGDLS, CDR2 YYNGEE. Trimming took off 0 bases at V and 4 bases at J, with 11 bases between the two ends. The CDR3 consists of 15 residues. CDR3 loop: CASSVGTGTYNEQFF. CDR3 DNA sequence: TGTGCCAGCAGCGTAGGTACAGGGACTTACAATGAGCAGTTCTTC.

The gene calls are TRBV11-2 and TRBJ2-7; D is unresolved. The CDR3 has 13 residues. Trimming took 5 bases from V and 2 from J, leaving 10 bases between them. Germline loops: CDR1 SGHAT, CDR2 FQNNGV. The CDR3 protein is CASSPGGPYEQYF. CDR3 sequence (DNA): TGTGCCAGCAGCCCCGGTGGCCCCTACGAGCAGTACTTC.

The chain employs TRBV13 and TRBJ2-6; tentatively, D is TRBD2 (6 bases). Germline V gene sequence: CDR1 PRHDT, CDR2 FYEKMQ (reference sequence). The V and J ends lost 5 bases and 1 base respectively, with 6 bases between them. The CDR3 spans 14 residues. The CDR3 reads CASSRESGANVLTF. The CDR3 DNA reads as TGTGCCAGCAGCCGGGAGTCTGGGGCCAACGTCCTGACTTTC. The full variable domain, in which reference TRBV13 and TRBJ2-6 provide the parts outside the CDR3, is AAGVIQSPRHLIKEKRETATLKCYPIPRHDTVYWYQQGPGQDPQFLISFYEKMQSDKGSIPDRFSAQQFSDYHSELNMSSLELGDSALYFCASSRESGANVLTFGAGSRLTVL.

The chain uses TRBV19 and TRBJ2-7; 10 bases line up with TRBD2. The CDR3 covers 13 residues. Losses at the gene ends were 8 bases for V and 4 bases for J; bases not matched to a gene: 5. CDR1 and CDR2 from the germline V gene are LNHDA and SQIVND (reference sequence). CDR3 residues: CASGTSVGYEQYF. CDR3 bases: TGTGCCAGTGGGACTAGCGTTGGATACGAGCAGTACTTC.

This clone was found a few times. V gene TRBV29-1 combines with J gene TRBJ1-2, with TRBD1 identical over 10 bases. The V gene end was trimmed by 6 bases and the J gene end by 4 bases; junction bases not matched to a gene: 8. Germline assignment: CDR1 SQVTM and CDR2 ANQGSEA. CDR3 length: 14 amino acids. The DNA of the CDR3 is TGCAGCGTCCCGGACAGGGGGGGCCTCTATGGCTACACCTTC. Amino acids: CSVPDRGGLYGYTF. Combining the CDR3 with reference TRBV29-1 and TRBJ1-2 gives the whole variable domain SAVISQKPSRDICQRGTSLTIQCQVDSQVTMMFWYRQQPGQSLTLIATANQGSEATYESGFVIDKFPISRPNLTFSTLTVSNMSPEDSSIYLCSVPDRGGLYGYTFGSGTRLTVV.

V gene TRBV11-2 combines with J gene TRBJ2-1; maybe TRBD2 (6 bases). V lost 8 bases and J 4 bases, leaving 12 bases between the germline ends. This CDR3 has 13 residues. CDR1 is SGHAT and CDR2 is FQNNGV in the germline V gene. The CDR3 DNA sequence: TGTGCCAGCCTTACTAGCCCGTACAATGAGCAGTTCTTC. Translating gives CASLTSPYNEQFF.

The rearrangement links TRBV7-2 to TRBJ2-7; D not resolved. Trimming cost V 7 bases and J 2 bases, with 9 bases left between them. The CDR3 covers 12 residues. Germline loops: CDR1 SGHTA, CDR2 FQGNSA. Here the CDR3 DNA reads TGTGCCAGCACCCCAAGGCCCTACGAGCAGTACTTC. It encodes CASTPRPYEQYF.

This chain links TRBV9 with TRBJ2-2; D not certain. Germline loops: CDR1 SGDLS, CDR2 YYNGEE. Trimming left V 5 bases short and J 1 base short, with 9 bases between. The CDR3 totals 14 residues. The CDR3 DNA follows: TGTGCCAGCAGTCGGACGGTGAACACCGGGGAGCTGTTTTTT. As protein: CASSRTVNTGELFF.

The chain links TRBV10-2 to TRBJ2-7; tentatively, D is TRBD1 (5 bases). CDR3 length: 15 amino acids. Trimming cost V 0 bases and J 3 bases, with 12 bases left between them. Germline CDR1 is WSHSY and CDR2 is SAAADI. CDR3 amino acids: CASSESGPSVYEQYF. The CDR3 DNA reads TGCGCCAGCAGTGAGTCGGGGCCCAGTGTCTACGAGCAGTACTTC.

This clone was observed a handful of times. The CDR3 DNA is TGTGCCTGGCGGTCCGCTCTTCTCCTTTCGGGGATGAACACTGAAGCTTTCTTT. Its translation: CAWRSALLLSGMNTEAFF. V is TRBV30 and J is TRBJ1-1; D remains ambiguous. The ends were cut back, 5 bases at V and 0 bases at J, with 25 bases in the middle. Germline CDR1 GTSNPN, CDR2 SVGIG (reference sequence). CDR3 size: 18 residues. Complete variable domain (other parts from reference TRBV30 and TRBJ1-1): SQTIHQWPATLVQPVGSPLSLECTVEGTSNPNLYWYRQAAGRGLQLLFYSVGIGQISSEVPQNLSASRPQDRQFILSSKKLLLSDSGFYLCAWRSALLLSGMNTEAFFGQGTRLTVV.

The CDR3 bases are TGCAGCGTTGAAGATCGCAGTGCCTATGGCTACACCTTC. Protein: CSVEDRSAYGYTF. V is TRBV29-1 and J is TRBJ1-2, with D unclear. V lost 0 bases and J lost 4, with 9 bases in between. CDR1 and CDR2 (germline): SQVTM, ANQGSEA. The CDR3 runs to 13 residues.

The chain recombines TRBV19 with TRBJ2-1; D is unclear. Trimming left V 5 bases short and J 0 bases short, with 8 bases between. The CDR3 is made up of 14 amino acids. Germline V gene sequence: CDR1 LNHDA, CDR2 SQIVND (reference sequence). The CDR3: CASSQGSSYNEQFF. DNA of the CDR3: TGTGCCAGTAGTCAAGGCAGCTCCTACAATGAGCAGTTCTTC.